This T cell receptor beta chain was recovered during a study of shared clonotypes between healthy human individuals. The wider study: Ranging from 18 to 49 in age, donors were a couple of women and a few men. Used for every donor were three CD4 naive, three CD4 memory, two CD8 naive and one CD8 memory plate. Study-level points and caveats: Lower generation probabilities were found for non-shared clonotypes than for those shared by all four donors. Measured sharing among donors was expected to vary with sequencing depth.

CDR3 length: 13 residues. The germline CDR1 and CDR2 sequences are MDHEN and SYDVKM. Trimming at V came to 6 bases and at J to 6 bases, leaving 8 bases not matched to a gene. This clone was counted only a few times. As yet, its antigen is unknown. The data were produced by immunoSEQ multiplex PCR, yet TCRdb's version contains in-frame clones alone and is incomplete. The data hold roughly 1,100,000 clones, with about 75% observed a single time. Sequencing used memory CD4+ T cells sorted from blood. Subset noted: CD45RA-negative fraction. The J gene is TRBJ2-7, the V gene TRBV28; TRBD1 aligns across 7 bases. The TCR sequence derives from a man between 18 and 29 years old in good health. As DNA, the CDR3 is TGTGCCAGCAGCCGGGACAGAGGGTCCGAGCAGTACTTC. Residues: CASSRDRGSEQYF.